This T cell receptor beta chain appears in the sequencing data of a study of T-cell reconstitution after alpha-beta-depleted transplantation in children. General observations from the study: Fresh T-cell production supplied most of the T-cell counts and diversity seen one year after transplant. Surviving recipient T cells and thymic progenitors underlay high day-60 TCRbeta diversity in some patients. There were reportedly several hundred expanded graft clones from which alpha-beta T cells came about two months after transplant.

Unique molecular identifiers were used in preparing the TCRbeta library. TCRdb used MiXCR to reprocess the PCR reads, holding one entry per CDR3 protein. This table holds about 98,000 distinct CDR3 sequences, 7.5% to 9% found once. From germline, CDR1 is MNHNS and CDR2 SASEGT. V was trimmed by 2 bases and J by 0 bases, leaving 18 bases between them. The CDR3 totals 18 residues. This clonotype was seen at least ten times. Antigen: not known. This receptor was obtained from a boy between 2 and 15 years old with acute lymphoblastic leukemia, due to receive a stem cell transplant. This rearrangement joins TRBV6-1 to TRBJ2-3; D gene uncertain. Sequencing was performed on PBMCs, taken before TCRalphabeta/CD19-depleted stem cell transplant. The CDR3 DNA follows: TGTGCCAGCAGTGAAAGACACCTCGCCCCAGCTAGCACAGATACGCAGTATTTT. This codes for CASSERHLAPASTDTQYF.